This T cell receptor beta chain was sequenced in a study of control samples from healthy donors and cancer patients. The method was immunoSEQ multiplex PCR; TCRdb's version includes in-frame clones alone and lacks a portion of them. The repertoire holds about 150,000 clones, with 93% as singletons. This clone occurred a few times. This CDR3 region has 14 residues. The germline gives CDR1 LGHDT, CDR2 YNNKEL (reference sequence). Trimming took off 2 bases at V and 5 bases at J, with 10 bases between the two ends. This TCR came from a man aged 45-65 years in good health. The sequenced sample consisted of blood. This rearrangement joins TRBV3-1 (or the pseudogene TRBV3-2) to TRBJ1-5, with unresolved D. Written as DNA, the CDR3 is TGTGCCAGCAGCCAAATGCCAGGCGATCAGCCCCAGCATTTT. It translates to CASSQMPGDQPQHF.